A selection of T cell receptor beta chains follows, all from one sample in a study of T cells after somatic rescue of genetic block. Only in-frame clones appear in the TCRdb table, and some are missing; sequencing was by immunoSEQ multiplex PCR. The sample comprises 70,000 to 85,000 clones, approximately 91% of which are singletons, and about 3% rests with the top ten. The sample taken for sequencing was peripheral blood mononuclear cells (PBMCs). The receptors here all came from a man aged 30-40 years. Both conserved end residues are part of each CDR3. A D gene is named only where the DNA matches it firmly. The size field is filled for only some rows; it gives once, few, many or a size class.

clone_size	v_call	d_call	j_call	cdr3_aa	cdr3_nt
.	TRBV4-1	.	TRBJ2-7	CASSPGQYEQYF	TGCGCCAGCAGCCCCGGGCAGTACGAGCAGTACTTC
.	TRBV9	.	TRBJ1-4	CASSKGDLGTNEKLFF	TGTGCCAGCAGCAAGGGGGACTTGGGGACTAATGAAAAACTGTTTTTT
.	TRBV5-4	.	TRBJ2-7	CASSLPTDYEQYF	TGTGCCAGCAGCTTGCCAACAGACTACGAACAGTACTTC
.	TRBV6-4	.	TRBJ2-3	CASSDSTTVNTDTQYF	TGTGCCAGCAGTGACTCGACTACGGTGAACACAGATACGCAGTATTTT
.	TRBV20-1	.	TRBJ2-7	CSAIVRYEQYF	TGCAGTGCTATCGTCAGGTACGAGCAGTACTTC
.	TRBV5-1	TRBD1	TRBJ1-1	CASSATGTTQNTEAFF	TGCGCCAGCAGCGCGACAGGGACCACCCAGAACACTGAAGCTTTCTTT
.	TRBV19	.	TRBJ1-1	CASSIAGQLPLGAFF	TGTGCCAGTAGTATAGCCGGGCAGCTACCCCTGGGAGCTTTCTTT
.	TRBV4-1	.	TRBJ2-3	CASSQEAGRYTDTQYF	TGCGCCAGCAGCCAAGAAGCAGGACGATACACAGATACGCAGTATTTT
.	TRBV5-6	TRBD1	TRBJ2-7	CASSYRDREYEQYF	TGTGCCAGCAGCTACCGGGACAGGGAGTACGAGCAGTACTTC
few	TRBV11-2	TRBD2	TRBJ2-3	CASSSRRTSGTDTQYF	TGTGCCAGCAGCTCCCGAAGGACTAGCGGCACAGATACGCAGTATTTT
.	TRBV4-2	.	TRBJ2-6	CASSLQGSGANVLTF	TGTGCCAGCAGCCTACAGGGTTCTGGGGCCAACGTCCTGACTTTC
.	TRBV19	.	TRBJ1-5	CASSRFDSPNQPQHF	TGTGCCAGTAGTAGATTCGACAGCCCCAATCAGCCCCAGCATTTT
.	TRBV7-8	TRBD2	TRBJ2-7	CASSLGSGAYEQYF	TGTGCCAGCAGCTTAGGTAGCGGGGCCTACGAGCAGTACTTC
.	TRBV6-5	.	TRBJ2-1	CASTRDGNYNEQFF	TGTGCCAGCACCCGGGACGGGAACTACAATGAGCAGTTCTTC
once	TRBV19	.	TRBJ2-3	CASSTLLPPTDTQYF	TGTGCCAGTAGTACTTTACTACCCCCCACAGATACGCAGTATTTT
.	TRBV5-5	.	TRBJ1-4	CASQDPDGVKLFF	TGTGCCAGCCAAGACCCGGATGGAGTAAAACTGTTTTTT
.	TRBV18	TRBD1	TRBJ1-1	CASSPSDRAGTEAFF	TGTGCCAGCTCACCCTCGGACAGGGCCGGGACTGAAGCTTTCTTT